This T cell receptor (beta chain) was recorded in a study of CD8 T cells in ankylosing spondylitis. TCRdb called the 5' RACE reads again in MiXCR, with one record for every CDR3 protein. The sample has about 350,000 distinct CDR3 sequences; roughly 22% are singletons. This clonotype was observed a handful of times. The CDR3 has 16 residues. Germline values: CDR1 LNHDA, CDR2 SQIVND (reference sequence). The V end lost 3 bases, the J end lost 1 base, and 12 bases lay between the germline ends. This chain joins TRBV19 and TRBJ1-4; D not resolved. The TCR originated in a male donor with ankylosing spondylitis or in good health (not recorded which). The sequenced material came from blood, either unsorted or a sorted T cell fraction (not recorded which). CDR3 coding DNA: TGTGCCAGTAGTATGGGCAGGAGTGTAACTAATGAAAAACTGTTTTTT. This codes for CASSMGRSVTNEKLFF. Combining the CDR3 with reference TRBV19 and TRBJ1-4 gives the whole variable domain DGGITQSPKYLFRKEGQNVTLSCEQNLNHDAMYWYRQDPGQGLRLIYYSQIVNDFQKGDIAEGYSVSREKKESFPLTVTSAQKNPTAFYLCASSMGRSVTNEKLFFGSGTQLSVL.